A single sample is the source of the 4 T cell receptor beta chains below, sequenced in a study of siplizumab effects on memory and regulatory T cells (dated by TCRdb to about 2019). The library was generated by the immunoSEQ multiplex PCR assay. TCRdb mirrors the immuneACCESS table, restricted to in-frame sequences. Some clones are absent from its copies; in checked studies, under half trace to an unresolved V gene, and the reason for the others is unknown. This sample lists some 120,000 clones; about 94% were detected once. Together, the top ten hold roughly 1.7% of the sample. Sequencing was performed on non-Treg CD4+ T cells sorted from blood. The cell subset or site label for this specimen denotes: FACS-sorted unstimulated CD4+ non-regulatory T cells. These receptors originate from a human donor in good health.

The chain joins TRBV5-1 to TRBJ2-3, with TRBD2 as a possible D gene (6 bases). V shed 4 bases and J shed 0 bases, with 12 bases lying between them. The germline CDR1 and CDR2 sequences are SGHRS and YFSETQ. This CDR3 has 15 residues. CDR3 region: CASSLEGHSTDTQYF. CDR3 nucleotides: TGCGCCAGCAGCCTGGAGGGCCATAGCACAGATACGCAGTATTTT.

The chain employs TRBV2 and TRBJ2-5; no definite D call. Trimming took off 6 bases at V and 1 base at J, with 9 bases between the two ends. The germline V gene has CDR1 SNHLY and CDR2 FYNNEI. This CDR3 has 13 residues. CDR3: CASRVGFQETQYF. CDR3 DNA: TGTGCCAGCAGGGTCGGCTTCCAAGAGACCCAGTACTTC.

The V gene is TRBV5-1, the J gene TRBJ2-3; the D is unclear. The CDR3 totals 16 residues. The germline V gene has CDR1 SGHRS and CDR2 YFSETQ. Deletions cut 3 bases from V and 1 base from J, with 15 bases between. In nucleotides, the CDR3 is TGCGCCAGCAGCTACCTATCCGAGTTAGGCACAGATACGCAGTATTTT. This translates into CASSYLSELGTDTQYF.

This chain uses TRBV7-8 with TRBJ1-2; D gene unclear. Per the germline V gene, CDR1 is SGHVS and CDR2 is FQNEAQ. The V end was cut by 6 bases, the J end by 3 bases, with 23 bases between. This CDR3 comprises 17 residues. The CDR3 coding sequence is TGTGCCAGCAGTGACGAGAGGTTTCGGAACGTCGACTATGGCTACACCTTC. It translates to CASSDERFRNVDYGYTF. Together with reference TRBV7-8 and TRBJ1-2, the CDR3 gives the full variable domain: GAGVSQSPRYKVAKRGQDVALRCDPISGHVSLFWYQQALGQGPEFLTYFQNEAQLDKSGLPSDRFFAERPEGSVSTLKIQRTQQEDSAVYLCASSDERFRNVDYGYTFGSGTRLTVV.